One sample yielded the 4 T cell receptor beta chains listed below, sequenced in a study of cytomegalovirus exposure and HLA in healthy donors. PCR used 60 Vbeta primers and 13 Jbeta primers. Only in-frame clones appear in the TCRdb table, and some are missing; sequencing was by immunoSEQ multiplex PCR. The sample contains approximately 190,000 clones, around 90% of which appear only once. The sequenced material came from PBMCs. The source is a boy aged 2-9 years in good health and CMV-seronegative.

In its sample, this clone was seen a few times. The rearrangement uses TRBV5-6 and TRBJ2-2; 7 bases are a match to TRBD1. J was trimmed by 3 bases and V by 3 bases; bases with no gene match: 2. Germline V CDR1 and CDR2: SGHDT, YYEEEE. The CDR3 is 14 residues long. The CDR3 sequence is CASSWDRDTGELFF. The CDR3 DNA reads TGTGCCAGCAGCTGGGACAGAGACACCGGGGAGCTGTTTTTT.

The chain combines TRBV7-9 with TRBJ2-1; D may be TRBD1 (6 bases). Germline-derived CDR1 and CDR2 are SEHNR and FQNEAQ (reference sequence). V was trimmed by 5 bases and J by 6 bases, leaving 20 bases between them. This CDR3 has 16 residues. For the CDR3, the DNA is TGTGCCAGCAGCCGAACCGGGACAAGGGGGATCAATGAGCAGTTCTTC. Its protein product is CASSRTGTRGINEQFF.

This clone was observed once. The chain recombines TRBV6-1 with TRBJ1-2, with 9 nucleotides matching TRBD1. CDR3 size: 13 residues. Per the germline V gene, CDR1 is MNHNS and CDR2 is SASEGT. The J segment lost 4 bases and the V segment lost 6 bases, leaving 3 bases of the junction unmatched. CDR3 coding DNA: TGTGCCAGCAGGGGACAGGGACCCTATGGCTACACCTTC. Its translation: CASRGQGPYGYTF.

This clone occurred a few times. The J gene is TRBJ1-1, the V gene TRBV6-1, with D possibly matching TRBD1 (6 bases). Trimming took 5 bases from V and 0 from J, leaving 13 bases between them. CDR1 is MNHNS and CDR2 is SASEGT in the germline V gene. This CDR3 has 15 residues. The CDR3 protein is CASSRDTDMNTEAFF. The DNA for the CDR3 is TGTGCCAGCAGTCGGGACACAGACATGAACACTGAAGCTTTCTTT.